The 6 T cell receptor beta chains below come from one sample, sequenced in a study of CD8+CD57+ T cells in acquired aplastic anemia. Genomic DNA, the template, was used for profiling of the TCR beta VDJ and CDR3. TCRdb itself ran the reads through MiXCR, one entry per CDR3 protein. The data show around 180,000 distinct CDR3 sequences, 63% seen once. Input material: sorted CD4+, CD8+, or CD8+CD57+ T cells (not recorded which) from PBMCs. The receptors originated from a human donor in good health.

V and J are TRBV29-1 and TRBJ2-1, with D hard to call. The germline V gene encodes CDR1 SQVTM and CDR2 ANQGSEA. The CDR3 covers 10 residues. V was pared by 4 bases and J by 8 bases, with 6 bases between. The CDR3 DNA sequence: TGCAGCGTTGGATTAGATGAGCAGTTCTTC. Protein product: CSVGLDEQFF.

In its sample, this clonotype was seen once. At one of its ends the junction is not consistent with the germline gene, which may arise from a read error. The chain couples TRBV6-1 to TRBJ2-7; 8 bases line up with TRBD1. The CDR3 extends over 15 amino acids. CDR1 and CDR2 from the germline V gene are MNHNS and SASEGT. CDR3 in DNA: TGCGCCAGCAGTGAGTACCGGACAGGGACCTACGAGCAGTACTTC. Amino acid sequence: CASSEYRTGTYEQYF.

This clonotype was counted a few times. The CDR3 loop is CATSEGRTYPYEQYF. Written as DNA, the CDR3 is TGTGCCACCAGTGAGGGACGGACGTACCCCTACGAGCAGTACTTC. The chain employs TRBV24-1 and TRBJ2-7; D possibly uses TRBD1 or TRBD2 (5 bases each). V lost 4 bases, J lost 2 bases, and 14 bases lay in between. The CDR3 totals 15 residues. Germline V gives CDR1 KGHDR, CDR2 SFDVKD.

The V gene is TRBV7-2, the J gene TRBJ1-2; 7 nucleotides align to TRBD1. V dropped 5 bases and J dropped 8; count of bases not matched to a gene: 14. This CDR3 is 15 amino acids long. Looked up from germline, CDR1 is SGHTA and CDR2 is FQGNSA. Here the CDR3 DNA reads TGTGCCAGCAGCCAGTCTCCGGGACAGCCGCGGGGCTACACCTTC. As protein: CASSQSPGQPRGYTF.

This clonotype has only a few counts. A single base separates this from a much larger clone, so it may be a read error. This rearrangement joins TRBV14 to TRBJ1-1, with a tentative D call TRBD1 (5 bases). The germline gives CDR1 SGHDN, CDR2 FVKESK. CDR3 size: 14 residues. Trimming took off 8 bases at V and 4 bases at J, with 17 bases between the two ends. Written as DNA, the CDR3 is TGTGCCAGCTGGCGGCAGGGCGAGAGCACTGAAGCTTTCTTT. It is translated as CASWRQGESTEAFF.

The gene calls are TRBV15 and TRBJ2-1, with TRBD2 matching over 7 bases. The CDR3 contains 20 residues. Germline CDR1 reads LNHNV; CDR2 reads YYDKDF (reference sequence). The trim removed 1 base at V and 0 bases at J, leaving 15 bases unmatched. The CDR3 loop reads CATSRVDGRRGVGSYNEQFF. In DNA, the CDR3 is TGTGCCACCAGCAGAGTAGACGGGAGGAGAGGTGTGGGCTCCTACAATGAGCAGTTCTTC.